This T cell receptor (beta chain) was recovered during a study of OX40 agonist ivuxolimab in advanced cancers. At the level of the study: In this trial design, patients received ivuxolimab intravenously at 0.01 to 10 mg/kg every 2 weeks. From 23 to 79 years was the age range, with a mean of around 57 years, and approximately 84% were male. Partial responses were achieved by three patients, of whom one had hepatocellular carcinoma and two had cutaneous melanoma. Findings and caveats of the study: Relative to CD4+ cells, CD8+ T cells on average had more expanded clones.

The germline V gene encodes CDR1 MNHEY and CDR2 SMNVEV (reference sequence). This CDR3 region has 13 residues. J gave up 4 bases and V 10 bases, and 9 bases lay outside the gene matches. Assay: immunoSEQ multiplex PCR; the TCRdb copy retains only in-frame clones and omits some. The sample holds 40,000 or so clones, 84% seen once. Turning to this clone: Its antigen is as yet unknown.

The V call is TRBV27, the J call TRBJ1-1; 7 bases match TRBD1. The sample was CD4+ or CD8+ T cells sorted from blood, taken in a trial of the OX40 agonist ivuxolimab. The sequence came from an adult with an advanced solid tumor such as melanoma, head and neck, liver or kidney cancer. The CDR3 DNA sequence: TGTGCCACCTCTCAGGGGGTGGGCACTGAAGCTTTCTTT. Amino acid sequence: CATSQGVGTEAFF.